This T cell receptor beta chain is drawn from a study of tumor-infiltrating lymphocytes in primary liver carcinoma (dated by TCRdb to about 2017). Regarding the complete study: Of the five patients, three men and two women aged 30 to 69 years, four had hepatocellular carcinoma and one had combined HCC and intrahepatic cholangiocarcinoma. Tumors of the five patients were stage T1-T3 N0M0 with maximum diameters of roughly 4.2 to 11 cm. A total of 35 or so specimens from 5 patients underwent TCRbeta repertoire sequencing, comprising about 25 tumor regions, 5 adjacent noncancerous liver tissues and 5 peripheral blood samples. TCRbeta repertoire sequencing, expression microarrays and whole-exome sequencing were combined in the study across five regions of each liver tumor, with adjacent normal tissue and blood also included. Technical replicate repertoires showed high reproducibility, with mean shared-clone rates around 0.9 and correlation coefficients above 0.95. Each sample produced roughly 3.65 to 7.5 million productive TCRbeta reads, and read depth showed no significant difference between tissue types. Points the paper makes about the study in general: Repertoire overlap was higher between tumor regions (mean roughly 35%) than tumor-adjacent (approximately 17%) or tumor-blood (roughly 14%) pairs, consistent with antigen-driven expansion. Bulk unsorted samples precluded comparing CD4+ and CD8+ T cell repertoires. Only the TCR beta chain was sequenced, so true repertoire diversity is likely underestimated because unpaired alpha chains were not captured. The top 250 clones accounted for a significantly greater share of the repertoire in tumors than in blood (p = 0.039). The study included only four to six patients, and the authors note findings should be validated in a larger study.

From the germline V gene, CDR1 is MNHEY and CDR2 is SVGEGT. The CDR3 runs 15 amino acids, cysteine and phenylalanine included. The sequence is cut down to CDR3 DNA, 45 bases in frame from base 1. Trimming leaves V shorter by 6 bases and J shorter by 2 bases, with the junction holding 10 bases beyond the gene matches. Total RNA and DNA were co-extracted without cell sorting from 20-30 mg of bulk tissue using the AllPrep DNA/RNA mini kit. Four to six patients with histopathologically diagnosed primary liver carcinoma underwent surgical resection in China between 2015 and 2016. At the time of sampling, the patients were treatment-naive and had chronic HBV infection. Fresh tumor and adjacent tissue pieces were bisected, with one half stored in RNAlater at -80 degrees C and the other half sent for histology. With respect to this clonotype: The antigen it binds to is not known. No per-base quality is available; no much larger clone lies one base away.

Starting from approximately 500 ng total RNA, TCRbeta-specific cDNA was produced by reverse transcription with a constant-region primer and ProtoScript II reverse transcriptase. The TCRbeta libraries were prepared through three rounds of nested multiplex PCR following a slightly modified ARM-PCR procedure. The first two PCR rounds used multiplex TRBV1-TRBV30 forward primers with a Cbeta reverse primer, each for about 10 cycles. A final 25-cycle PCR with Deep VentR polymerase added sample barcodes and Illumina adapters. Before sequencing, amplicons of 200-500 bp were gel-purified using a QIAquick gel extraction kit. TCRbeta amplicons were sequenced on an Illumina HiSeq 2500 with 250-bp paired-end reads. On the authors' methods: Reads were quality-trimmed with Trimmomatic v0.33, and paired reads were merged with FLASH v1.2.11 to recover full CDR3 sequences. MiGEC v1.2.1b assigned V, D and J germline segments to the rearranged TCRbeta sequences. Clonotype statistics and Shannon-Wiener diversity indices were calculated with VDJtools v1.0.0. To cut down on sampling bias, every analysis after diversity analysis relied on just the 250 most abundant clonotypes from each sample. TCRdb handled the public reads itself, with Q25 trimming in fastp and clone calling in MiXCR, and kept productive beta chains. Identical CDR3 proteins give one entry, which carries the most common genes and DNA. Clone size and V and J calls follow TCRdb, not the original study. For this sample the table gives almost 45,000 distinct CDR3 sequences, of which about 75% were detected only once. Jointly, the top ten make up about 37% of the sample.

This sequence originates from a woman younger than 45 with primary liver carcinoma and hepatitis B virus infection. Recombination linked TRBV6-2 or TRBV6-3 to TRBJ2-7; TRBD1 aligns with 7 central bases. Sequenced material: tumor-adjacent normal liver tissue. This receptor carries the CDR3 CASREWTGPAYEQYF. Read as DNA, the sequence is TGTGCCAGCAGAGAGTGGACAGGTCCAGCCTACGAGCAGTACTTC.